This paragraph reports one T cell receptor (beta chain). Its antigen is unknown. No much larger clone is present one base from it, and per-base qualities are unavailable. These data belong to a study of cytomegalovirus exposure and HLA in healthy donors (dated by TCRdb to 2017 to 2019). Describing the broader study: In an earlier analysis of under 750 of the donors, about 260 Gb of sequence data and 90 million to 120 million unique TCR beta sequences from 150 million to 200 million T cells were reported. A later analysis re-analyzed previously published TCR beta repertoires from 666 donors and added high-resolution HLA genotyping to study TCR occurrence patterns. The T cell repertoires of 666 subjects were profiled by immunosequencing and related to cytomegalovirus serostatus. To decide whether each TCR beta V gene segment behaved as functional or pseudogenic, an earlier analysis of several hundred of the donors relied on high-throughput TCR beta sequencing. About five DR-DQ haplotypes were treated as single units for association and clustering because of strong linkage in the cohort. HLA typing covered class I and class II loci at four-digit resolution. The study combined high-throughput TCR immunosequencing, statistical association of individual TCRs with disease status, and machine learning to predict cytomegalovirus infection status. Typing coverage differed by locus: A, B, C, DRB1 and DQB1 were typed in about 629-640 donors, DQA1 in about 500, DPA1 in 600 to 610, and DPB1 in around 440. In a later genetic analysis, genome-wide SNP genotypes for about 55% of the 666 donors were used, and that subset was treated as a discovery cohort. Every repertoire in the discovery cohort had been generated on one and the same sequencing platform. Besides the first cohort of roughly 640 subjects, a separate validation cohort made up of 95 to 150 different subjects was used. Donor age, sex, ethnicity and CMV serostatus were collected together with the repertoire data. Among the roughly 390 genotyped donors, approximately 77% belonged to the genetic ancestry cluster associated with self-reported Caucasian donors. Around 330 gigabases of sequencing data and 70 million to 100 million unique TCR sequences made up an early release that covered 640 HLA-typed donors. Among around 400 genotyped donors of the cohort, an average of approximately 240,000 unique TCR beta nucleotide sequences were sequenced per donor, 15% to 20% of them non-productive. The later analysis used no new phenotypic data to find candidate immune exposures, relying instead on TCR beta sequences and their occurrence across donors. The study was designed to test whether signatures of past pathogen exposure could be identified by cataloging public T cell receptors.

The cohort was made up of hundreds of healthy bone marrow donors. At the time of sampling, every cohort member was nominally healthy, though immune exposures that went unrecorded were likely present. The donor was CMV seropositive and was included in the group of almost 300 seropositive cohort members. Each donor provided a peripheral blood sample, and peripheral blood mononuclear cells were used for TCR beta sequencing. The Qiagen DNeasy Blood Extraction Kit was used to extract genomic DNA from the blood cell samples. Overall study outcomes, separate from this receptor: In vitro tests confirmed that a few of the cytomegalovirus-associated TCR beta chains recognize cytomegalovirus antigens. A later genetic analysis reported fewer N-insertions in productive TCRs among donors in an Asian-associated ancestry cluster than the roughly 690-donor mean. A later analysis found that HLA-associated TCR beta chains were more clonally expanded and had lower generation probabilities than equally common non-associated chains. Linkage disequilibrium might explain the correlated functional status among segregating V segments, but an unknown experimental factor could not be ruled out. Most TCR sequences were seen in very few donors, while some public TCRs were found in many individuals. Sequencing depth was assumed to be roughly uniform across donors in the presence/absence analyses, though that assumption may not hold. At a false discovery rate of 0.05, a later analysis linked 16,951 TCR beta sequences to specific HLA alleles. The classifier was reported to diagnose cytomegalovirus status with high specificity and sensitivity in both the original cohort and the validation cohort. In a later analysis, most CMV-associated TCR beta chains were found to appear HLA-restricted, with HLA associations seemingly driven largely by CMV exposure. This cohort had only TCR beta chains sequenced, and the lack of alpha or paired-chain data limited which features could be detected. A later analysis found that TCR association rates varied across HLA loci, with DRB1 alleles showing the most associated TCRs and HLA-C alleles the fewest. In an earlier analysis of over 550 of the donors, most TCR beta V segments were observed in productive rearrangements about 87% or about 30% of the time, broadly matching IMGT annotations. Because the 87-base-pair reads could not distinguish some IMGT-functional V segments, including TRBV6-2 and TRBV6-3, those segments were excluded. When HLA alleles, especially DR and DQ, strongly co-occurred, attributing TCR associations to individual alleles was difficult. In the study, about 150 TCR beta chains were listed as associated with cytomegalovirus. The authors suggested that the approach could potentially be generalized to other disease states and immunological phenotypes. Some 15 rarely observed V segments, including chromosome 9 orphons, were excluded from the earlier analysis of about 610 of the donors because counts were too low. In a later genetic analysis, a missense DCLRE1C variant was associated with V-gene and J-gene trimming of TCR beta chains, and the association was replicated in an independent cohort. Several of the top co-occurrence clusters appeared to be linked to parvovirus B19, influenza, CMV and Epstein-Barr virus, according to a later analysis. Immune exposure information for the cohort was limited to CMV serostatus. Because HLA typing was unavailable for some donors at each locus, only the typed subset was used in association tests. A further reported finding was that TCR beta sequences accurately predicted the HLA-A and HLA-B alleles for most subjects in the first cohort. The sequencing pipeline was judged likely to have produced a cluster of highly shared sequence variants as a technical artifact.

V drops 1 base and J drops 4 bases, leaving 14 bases in between. Its CDR3 holds 15 amino acids, cysteine through phenylalanine. The sequence is cut down to CDR3 DNA, 45 bases in frame from base 1. Based on the germline V gene, the CDR1 and CDR2 sequences are LGHNT and FRNRAP. Library preparation used the immunoSEQ multiplex PCR assay. A mixture of 60 forward primers for TCR Vbeta segments and 13 reverse primers for TCR Jbeta segments was used in the multiplex PCR. The CDR3 region of rearranged TCR beta genes was amplified from genomic DNA with a multiplex PCR assay. The amplified TCR beta libraries were sequenced on the Illumina HiSeq System as 87-base-pair reads. The published analysis was carried out like this. A later analysis tallied 75 million to 95 million unique TCR beta chains across the approximately 670 repertoires, and some 10 million of those chains were shared by two or more donors. Raw reads were error-corrected and collapsed into unique sequences by a nearest-neighbor algorithm in which closely related sequences were merged to remove PCR and sequencing errors. To assign V, D and J gene segments, CDR3 sequences were aligned to IMGT reference sequences. For a sequence to be retained, a match of at least six nucleotides to both a V gene segment and a J gene segment was required. Rearrangements were called productive when the CDR3 lacked stop codons and stayed in frame with V and J; all others were non-productive. CDR3 was defined by IMGT convention, running from the second conserved V-encoded cysteine to the conserved J-encoded phenylalanine. The earlier analysis of approximately 590 of the donors excluded any sequence lacking an unambiguous match to a single V gene segment. In an earlier analysis of roughly 500 of the donors, V segments were called functional above 56.7% productive rearrangements and were called segregating when the between-donor standard deviation exceeded 5%. A statistical classification framework was built to diagnose cytomegalovirus status from the catalog of TCR beta chain sequences. In a later analysis, V and J genes were assigned by comparing TCR nucleotide sequences against IMGT/GENE-DB human TR gene sequences. Using the TCRdist pipeline, a later analysis assigned CDR3 sequences along with most-parsimonious VDJ recombination scenarios. In a later analysis, each TCR beta chain was defined by its CDR3 amino acid sequence together with its V-gene family, and reads lacking a unique V-gene family were excluded. To address suspected cross-contamination and a sequencing artifact, a later analysis removed approximately 590 highly shared, low-generation-probability nucleotide sequences. A later analysis calculated a clonal expansion index for each public chain from normalized within-repertoire ranks of inferred template counts. A later analysis computed generation probabilities with a VDJ recombination model fitted to out-of-frame rearrangements, and checked the results against IGoR. In a later analysis, TCR-TCR, TCR-HLA and TCR-CMV co-occurrence was scored with hypergeometric tests, and a repertoire-size bias correction was applied to TCR pairs. False discovery rates were estimated in a later analysis by permuting HLA or CMV assignments 20 times. A later analysis grouped co-occurring TCRs with DBSCAN, adding TCRdist sequence similarity when clustering within HLA-allele-positive subsets. Repertoires with fewer than 30,000 or more than 120,000 public chains were left out of co-occurrence clustering, as were four to six repertoires with anomalous nucleotide sharing. Sourced from immuneACCESS, this table was stored by TCRdb with only in-frame sequences that have V and J called. A share of the clones is absent; for the studies checked, an unresolved V gene accounts for under half, and the remainder has no known explanation. For V, J and clone size, that table is used; D and trimming come from the DNA. This sample is represented by roughly 140,000 clones; around 80% of them were singletons. The top ten constitute about 6.5% of the sample.

The specimen was PBMCs. The receptor's source is a man aged 35-49 years in good health and CMV-seropositive. The chain is assembled from TRBV12-5 and TRBJ2-7; TRBD1 is possibly the D segment (6 matching bases). The CDR3 is CASGLGTGYTYEQYF. The DNA reads as follows: TGTGCTAGTGGTTTGGGCACAGGGTATACTTACGAGCAGTACTTC.